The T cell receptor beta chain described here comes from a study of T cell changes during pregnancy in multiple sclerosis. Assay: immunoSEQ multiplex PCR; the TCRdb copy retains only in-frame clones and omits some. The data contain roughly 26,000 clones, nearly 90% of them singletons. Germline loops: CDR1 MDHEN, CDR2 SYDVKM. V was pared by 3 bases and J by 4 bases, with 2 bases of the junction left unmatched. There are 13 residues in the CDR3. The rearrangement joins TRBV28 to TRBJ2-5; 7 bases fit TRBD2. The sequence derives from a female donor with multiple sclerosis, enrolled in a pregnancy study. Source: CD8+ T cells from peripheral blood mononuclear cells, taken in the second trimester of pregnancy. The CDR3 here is CASSFGGTETQYF. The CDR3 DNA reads TGTGCCAGCAGTTTCGGGGGGACAGAGACCCAGTACTTC.